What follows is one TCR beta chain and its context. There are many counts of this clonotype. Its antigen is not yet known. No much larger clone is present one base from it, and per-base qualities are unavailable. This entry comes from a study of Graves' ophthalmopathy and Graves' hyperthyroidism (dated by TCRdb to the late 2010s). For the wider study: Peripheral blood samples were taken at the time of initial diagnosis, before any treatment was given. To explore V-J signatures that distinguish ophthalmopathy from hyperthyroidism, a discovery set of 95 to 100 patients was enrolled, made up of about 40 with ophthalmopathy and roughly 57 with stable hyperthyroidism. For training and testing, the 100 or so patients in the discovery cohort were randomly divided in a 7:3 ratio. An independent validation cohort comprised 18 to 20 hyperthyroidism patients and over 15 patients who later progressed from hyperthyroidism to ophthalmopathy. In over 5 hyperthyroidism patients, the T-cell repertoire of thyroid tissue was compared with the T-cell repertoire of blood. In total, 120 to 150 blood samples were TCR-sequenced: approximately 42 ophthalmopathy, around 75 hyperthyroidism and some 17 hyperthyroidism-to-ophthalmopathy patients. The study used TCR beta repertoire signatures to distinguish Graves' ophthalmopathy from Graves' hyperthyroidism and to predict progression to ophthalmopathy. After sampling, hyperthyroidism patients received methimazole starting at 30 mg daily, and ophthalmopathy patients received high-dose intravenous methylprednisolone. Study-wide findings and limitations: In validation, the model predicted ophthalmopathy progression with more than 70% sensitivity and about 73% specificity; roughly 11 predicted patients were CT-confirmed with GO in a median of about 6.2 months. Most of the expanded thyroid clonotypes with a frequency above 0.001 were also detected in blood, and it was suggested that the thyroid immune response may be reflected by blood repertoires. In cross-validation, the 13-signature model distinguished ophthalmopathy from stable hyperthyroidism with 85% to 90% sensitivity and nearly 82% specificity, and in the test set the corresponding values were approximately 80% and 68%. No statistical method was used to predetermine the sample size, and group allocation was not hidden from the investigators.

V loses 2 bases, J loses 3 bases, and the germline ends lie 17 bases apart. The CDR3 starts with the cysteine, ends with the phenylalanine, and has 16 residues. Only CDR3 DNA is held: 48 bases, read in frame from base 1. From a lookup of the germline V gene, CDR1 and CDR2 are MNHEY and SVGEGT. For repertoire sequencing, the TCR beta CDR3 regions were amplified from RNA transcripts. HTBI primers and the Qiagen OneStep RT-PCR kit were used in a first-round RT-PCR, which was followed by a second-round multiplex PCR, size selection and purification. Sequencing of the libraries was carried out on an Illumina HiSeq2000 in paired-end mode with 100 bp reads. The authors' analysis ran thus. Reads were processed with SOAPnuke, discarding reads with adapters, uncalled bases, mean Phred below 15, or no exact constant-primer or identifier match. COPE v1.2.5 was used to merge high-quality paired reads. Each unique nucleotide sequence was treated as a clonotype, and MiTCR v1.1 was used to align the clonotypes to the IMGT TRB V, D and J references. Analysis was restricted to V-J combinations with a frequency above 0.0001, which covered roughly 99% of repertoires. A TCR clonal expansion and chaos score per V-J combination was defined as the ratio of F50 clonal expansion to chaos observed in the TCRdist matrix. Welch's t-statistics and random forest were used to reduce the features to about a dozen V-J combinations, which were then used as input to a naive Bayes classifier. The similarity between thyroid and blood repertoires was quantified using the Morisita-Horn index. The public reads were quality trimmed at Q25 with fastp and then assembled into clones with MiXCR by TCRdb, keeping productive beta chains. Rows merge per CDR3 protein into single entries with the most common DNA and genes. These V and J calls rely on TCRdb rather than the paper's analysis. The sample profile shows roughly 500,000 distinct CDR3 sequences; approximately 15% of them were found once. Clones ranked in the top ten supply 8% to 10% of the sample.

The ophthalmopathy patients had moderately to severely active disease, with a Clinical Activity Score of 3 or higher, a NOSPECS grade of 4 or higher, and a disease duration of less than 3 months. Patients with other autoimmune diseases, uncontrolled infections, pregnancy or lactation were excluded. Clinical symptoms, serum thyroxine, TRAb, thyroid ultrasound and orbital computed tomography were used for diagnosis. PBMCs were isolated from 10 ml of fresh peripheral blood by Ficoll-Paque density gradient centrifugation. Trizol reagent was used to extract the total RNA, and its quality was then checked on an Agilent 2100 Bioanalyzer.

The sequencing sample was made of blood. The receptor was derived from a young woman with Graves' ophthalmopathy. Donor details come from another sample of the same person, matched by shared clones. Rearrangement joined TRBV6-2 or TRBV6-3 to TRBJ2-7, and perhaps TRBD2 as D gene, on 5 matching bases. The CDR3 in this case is CASSYGRRAVYYEQYF. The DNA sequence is TGTGCCAGCAGTTACGGTCGCCGAGCGGTCTACTACGAGCAGTACTTC.